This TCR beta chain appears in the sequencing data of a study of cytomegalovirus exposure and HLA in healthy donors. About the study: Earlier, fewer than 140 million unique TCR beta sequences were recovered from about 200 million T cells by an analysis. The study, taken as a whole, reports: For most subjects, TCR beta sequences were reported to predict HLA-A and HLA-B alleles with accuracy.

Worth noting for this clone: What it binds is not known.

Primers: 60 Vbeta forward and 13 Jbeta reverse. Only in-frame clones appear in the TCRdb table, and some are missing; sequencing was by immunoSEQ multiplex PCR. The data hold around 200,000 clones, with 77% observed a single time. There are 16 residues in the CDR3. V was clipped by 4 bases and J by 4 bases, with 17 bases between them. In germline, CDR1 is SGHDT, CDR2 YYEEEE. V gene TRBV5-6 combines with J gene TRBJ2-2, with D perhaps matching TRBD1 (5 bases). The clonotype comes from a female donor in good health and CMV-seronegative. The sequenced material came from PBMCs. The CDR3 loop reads CASSHAWQGFTGELFF. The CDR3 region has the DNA TGTGCCAGCAGCCACGCTTGGCAGGGATTCACCGGGGAGCTGTTTTTT.